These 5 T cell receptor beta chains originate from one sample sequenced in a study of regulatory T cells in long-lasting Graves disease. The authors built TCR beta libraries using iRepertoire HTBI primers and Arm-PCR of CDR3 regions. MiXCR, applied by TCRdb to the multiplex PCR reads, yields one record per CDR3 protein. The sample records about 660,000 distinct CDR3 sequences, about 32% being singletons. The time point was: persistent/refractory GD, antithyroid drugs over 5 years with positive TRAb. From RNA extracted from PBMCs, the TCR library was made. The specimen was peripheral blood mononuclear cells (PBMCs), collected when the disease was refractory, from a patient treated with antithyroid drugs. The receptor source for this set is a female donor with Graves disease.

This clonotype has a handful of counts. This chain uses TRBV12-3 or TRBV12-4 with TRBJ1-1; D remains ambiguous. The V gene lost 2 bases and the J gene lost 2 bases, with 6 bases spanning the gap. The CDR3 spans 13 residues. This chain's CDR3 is CASSLNYNTEAFF. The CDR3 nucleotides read TGTGCCAGCAGTTTAAACTATAACACTGAAGCTTTCTTT.

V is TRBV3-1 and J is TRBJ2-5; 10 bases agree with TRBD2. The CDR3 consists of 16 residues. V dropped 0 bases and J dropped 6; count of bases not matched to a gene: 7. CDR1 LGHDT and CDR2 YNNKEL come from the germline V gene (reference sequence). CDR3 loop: CASSQDVSGRLKTQYF. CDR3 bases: TGTGCCAGCAGCCAAGATGTTAGCGGGAGGTTGAAGACCCAGTACTTC.

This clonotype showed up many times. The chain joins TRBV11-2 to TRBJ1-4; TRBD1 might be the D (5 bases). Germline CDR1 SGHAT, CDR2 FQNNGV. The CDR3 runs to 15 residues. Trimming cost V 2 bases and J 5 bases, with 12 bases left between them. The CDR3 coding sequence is TGTGCCAGCAGCTTACTCGGGGGGAGGAATGAAAAACTGTTTTTT. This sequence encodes CASSLLGGRNEKLFF.

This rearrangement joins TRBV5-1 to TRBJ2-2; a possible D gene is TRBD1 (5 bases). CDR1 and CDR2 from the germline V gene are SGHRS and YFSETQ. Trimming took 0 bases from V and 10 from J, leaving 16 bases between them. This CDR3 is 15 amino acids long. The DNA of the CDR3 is TGCGCCAGCAGCTTGGTGGGCAGGGCGGAAGCGGAGCTGTTTTTT. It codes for CASSLVGRAEAELFF.

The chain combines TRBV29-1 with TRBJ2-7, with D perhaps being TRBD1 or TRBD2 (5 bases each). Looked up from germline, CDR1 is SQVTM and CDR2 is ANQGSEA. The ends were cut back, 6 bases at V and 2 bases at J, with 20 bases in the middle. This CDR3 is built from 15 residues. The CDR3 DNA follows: TGCAGCGTCAAAGAGTTCGGGGACGCGACCTACGAGCAGTACTTC. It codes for CSVKEFGDATYEQYF.